This entry describes one TCR beta chain. Its antigen remains unidentified. With the 5' RACE reads reprocessed, TCRdb shows one record per CDR3 protein and no DNA. The record lists fewer than 200,000 distinct CDR3 sequences, of which the ten most abundant hold about 18%. The data are from a study of T cells expressing NK-cell markers. Across the study: TCR beta repertoires came from sorted CD3+CD56+NKG2C+, CD3+CD56+NKG2C- and CD3+CD56-NKG2C+ T cells. Sequencing covered eight donors, seven HCMV-seropositive and one seronegative. Broader study findings: In a group of five to seven donors, dominant NKG2C+ clonotypes represented roughly 1.0-7.5% of CD8+ T cells.

The CDR3 has 12 residues. Germline V gene sequence: CDR1 MNHEY, CDR2 SVGAGI. V usage is TRBV6-5 and J usage is TRBJ2-2. Sequencing used blood T cells: a sorted CD56 or NKG2C T cell subset, CD4+ or CD8+ T cells, or bulk PBMC T cells (not recorded which). This clonotype originated in a woman aged 18-70 years in good health. This CDR3 reads CASRPRTGELFF.